These 7 T cell receptor beta chains share one sample of origin, sequenced in a study of T cells after posttransplantation cyclophosphamide (dated by TCRdb to between 2015 and 2016). The library was prepared using the immunoSEQ multiplex PCR assay. TCRdb holds this immuneACCESS table with in-frame rearrangements only. Some clones are missing; in checked studies, unresolved V genes explain under half, and the rest has no known cause. The sample features around 26,000 clones, and none is a singleton. The ten biggest clones cover 4.4% of the sample. Material for sequencing was PBMCs. The receptors here all came from a woman aged 45-65 years in good health, CMV-negative, and a related stem cell transplant donor.

This clone was detected many times. The rearrangement uses TRBV5-1 and TRBJ2-5; 8 bases map to TRBD1. The length of the CDR3 is 14 residues. Germline V CDR1 and CDR2: SGHRS, YFSETQ. Unmatched junction bases numbered 6, after V lost 3 bases and J lost 5 bases. The CDR3: CASSSGRGLETQYF. The CDR3 coding sequence is TGCGCCAGCAGCTCCGGCAGGGGGCTGGAGACCCAGTACTTC.

There are many counts of this clone. This chain connects TRBV7-3 to TRBJ2-1, with D perhaps TRBD2 (5 bases). Looked up from germline, CDR1 is SGHTA and CDR2 is FQGTGA. This CDR3 contains 13 residues. Trimming left V 11 bases short and J 8 bases short, with 19 bases between. CDR3 protein: CAHRGARRDEQFF. The CDR3, as DNA: TGTGCCCACCGAGGCGCCCGGCGGGATGAGCAGTTCTTC. Filled out from reference TRBV7-3 and TRBJ2-1, the complete variable domain reads GAGVSQTPSNKVTEKGKYVELRCDPISGHTALYWYRQSLGQGPEFLIYFQGTGAADDSGLPNDRFFAVRPEGSVSTLKIQRTERGDSAVYLCAHRGARRDEQFFGPGTRLTVL.

This clone has ten or more counts. The chain joins TRBV9 to TRBJ2-7, with D unclear. Trimming cost V 0 bases and J 4 bases, with 14 bases left between them. Germline-derived CDR1 and CDR2 are SGDLS and YYNGEE. CDR3 length: 15 amino acids. CDR3 nucleotides: TGTGCCAGCAGCGTAGCGACCACCTCTAGGTACGAGCAGTACTTC. It yields the protein CASSVATTSRYEQYF. The variable domain in full, with the rest retrieved from reference TRBV9 and TRBJ2-7, is DSGVTQTPKHLITATGQRVTLRCSPRSGDLSVYWYQQSLDQGLQFLIQYYNGEERAKGNILERFSAQQFPDLHSELNLSSLELGDSALYFCASSVATTSRYEQYFGPGTRLTVT.

This clone was found many times. This sequence joins TRBV4-1 and TRBJ2-3; D perhaps matches TRBD2 (7 bases). The CDR3 totals 16 residues. In germline, CDR1 is MGHRA, CDR2 YSYEKL. Trimming shortened V by 1 base and J by 2 bases, and 13 bases separated the two germline ends. The CDR3 DNA follows: TGCGCCAGCAGCCAAGGTCGGGGGGCACTCACAGATACGCAGTATTTT. Translation: CASSQGRGALTDTQYF.

This clone was found many times. This chain joins TRBV27 and TRBJ2-7; 7 positions agree with TRBD1. V was clipped by 6 bases and J by 4 bases; unmatched bases: 9. Germline CDR1 reads MNHEY; CDR2 reads SMNVEV (reference sequence). This CDR3 has 14 residues. The CDR3 bases are TGTGCCAGCAGCCCTCCGGGACAGACTTACGAGCAGTACTTC. Translated: CASSPPGQTYEQYF.

The sample holds a few counts of this clone. The chain links TRBV6-5 to TRBJ1-6; possibly TRBD1 for D (6 bases). CDR3 length: 15 residues. V was clipped by 0 bases and J by 10 bases, with 13 bases between them. Per germline, CDR1 MNHEY and CDR2 SVGAGI. The CDR3 protein is CASSYSGGDRSPLHF. The CDR3 coding sequence is TGTGCCAGCAGTTACTCTGGGGGCGATCGGTCACCCCTCCACTTT.

In its sample, this clone was seen many times. The rearrangement links TRBV18 to TRBJ2-7; 9 positions agree with TRBD2. CDR3 length: 17 residues. The V gene's germline CDR1 is KGHSH and CDR2 LQKENI. Trimming at V came to 1 base and at J to 0 bases, leaving 7 bases not matched to a gene. DNA for the CDR3: TGTGCCAGCTCACCACTTTCTCTAGCGGGAAGCTCCTACGAGCAGTACTTC. It is translated as CASSPLSLAGSSYEQYF.